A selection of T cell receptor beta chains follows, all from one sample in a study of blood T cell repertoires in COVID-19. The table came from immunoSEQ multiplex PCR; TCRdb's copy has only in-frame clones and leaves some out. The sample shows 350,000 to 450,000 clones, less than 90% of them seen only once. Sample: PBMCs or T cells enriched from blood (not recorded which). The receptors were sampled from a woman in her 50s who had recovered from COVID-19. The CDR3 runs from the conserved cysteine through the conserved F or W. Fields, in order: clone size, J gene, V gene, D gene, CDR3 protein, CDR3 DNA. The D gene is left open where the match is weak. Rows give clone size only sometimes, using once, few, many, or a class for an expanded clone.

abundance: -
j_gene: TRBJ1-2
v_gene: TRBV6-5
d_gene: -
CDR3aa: CASSRTDSNYGYTF
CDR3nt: TGTGCCAGCAGTCGGACAGATTCTAACTATGGCTACACCTTC

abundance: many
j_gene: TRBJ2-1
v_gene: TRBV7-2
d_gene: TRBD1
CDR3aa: CASSPTQGYNEQFF
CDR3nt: TGTGCCAGCAGCCCAACACAGGGGTACAATGAGCAGTTCTTC

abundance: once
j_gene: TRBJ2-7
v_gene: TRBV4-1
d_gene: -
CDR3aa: CASSQTGREQYF
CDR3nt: TGCGCCAGCAGCCAAACAGGGCGGGAGCAGTACTTC

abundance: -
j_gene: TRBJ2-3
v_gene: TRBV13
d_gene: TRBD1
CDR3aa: CASSGQGDTQYF
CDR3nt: TGTGCCAGCAGCGGACAGGGGGATACGCAGTATTTT

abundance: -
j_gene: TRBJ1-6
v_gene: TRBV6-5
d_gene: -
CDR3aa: CASTPAGNSPLHF
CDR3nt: TGTGCCAGCACCCCGGCAGGGAATTCACCCCTCCACTTT

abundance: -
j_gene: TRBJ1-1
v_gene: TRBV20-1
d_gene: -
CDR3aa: CSAPGTEAFF
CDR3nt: TGCAGTGCCCCCGGGACAGAAGCTTTCTTT

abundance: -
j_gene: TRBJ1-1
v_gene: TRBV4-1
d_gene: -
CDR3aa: CASSLNALDRTTMNTEAFF
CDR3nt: TGCGCCAGCAGCCTCAACGCATTGGACAGAACGACCATGAACACTGAAGCTTTCTTT

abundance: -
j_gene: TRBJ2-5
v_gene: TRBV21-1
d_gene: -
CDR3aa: CASSKIRRGTGDAQYF
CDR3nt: TGTGCCAGCAGCAAAATACGTCGCGGGACAGGGGATGCCCAGTACTTC

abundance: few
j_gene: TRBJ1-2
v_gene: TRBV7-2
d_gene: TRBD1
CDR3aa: CASSLQGDYGYTF
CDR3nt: TGTGCCAGCAGCCTGCAGGGGGATTATGGCTACACCTTC

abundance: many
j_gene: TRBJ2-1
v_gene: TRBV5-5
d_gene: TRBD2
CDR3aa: CASSPRSGTTYNEQFF
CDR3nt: TGTGCCAGCAGCCCAAGGTCCGGGACTACCTACAATGAGCAGTTCTTC